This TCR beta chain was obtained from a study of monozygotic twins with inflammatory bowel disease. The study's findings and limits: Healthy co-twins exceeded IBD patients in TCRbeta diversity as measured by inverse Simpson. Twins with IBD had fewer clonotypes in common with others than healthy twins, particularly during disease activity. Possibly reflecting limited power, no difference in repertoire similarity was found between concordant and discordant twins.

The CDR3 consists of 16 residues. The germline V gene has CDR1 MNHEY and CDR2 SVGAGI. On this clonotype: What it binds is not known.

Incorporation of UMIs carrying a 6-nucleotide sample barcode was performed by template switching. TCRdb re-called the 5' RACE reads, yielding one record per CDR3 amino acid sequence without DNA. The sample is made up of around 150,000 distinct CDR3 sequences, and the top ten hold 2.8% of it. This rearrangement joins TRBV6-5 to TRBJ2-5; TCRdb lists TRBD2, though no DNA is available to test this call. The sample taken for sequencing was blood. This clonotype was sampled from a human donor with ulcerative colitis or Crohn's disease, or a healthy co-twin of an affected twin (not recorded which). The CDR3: CASSYDGSGRFETQYF.